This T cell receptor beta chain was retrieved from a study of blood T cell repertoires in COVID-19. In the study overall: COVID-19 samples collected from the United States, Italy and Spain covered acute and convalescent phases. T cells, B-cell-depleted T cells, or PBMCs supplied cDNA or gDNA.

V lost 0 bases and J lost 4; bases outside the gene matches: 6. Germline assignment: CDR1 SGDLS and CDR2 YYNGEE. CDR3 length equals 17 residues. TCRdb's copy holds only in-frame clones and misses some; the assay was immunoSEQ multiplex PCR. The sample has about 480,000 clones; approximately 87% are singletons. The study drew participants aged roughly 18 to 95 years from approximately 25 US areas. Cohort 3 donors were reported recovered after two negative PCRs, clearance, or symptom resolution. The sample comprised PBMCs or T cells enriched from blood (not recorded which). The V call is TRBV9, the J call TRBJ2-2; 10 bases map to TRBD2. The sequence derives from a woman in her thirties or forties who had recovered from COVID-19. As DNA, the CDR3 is TGTGCCAGCAGCGTAGCAAGCGGGAGGGCCTCCACCGGGGAGCTGTTTTTT. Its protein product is CASSVASGRASTGELFF.